This TCR beta chain was captured by sequencing in a study of tumor-infiltrating lymphocytes in primary liver carcinoma. Findings of the study overall: Tumor top-250-clone fractions significantly exceeded those of blood (p = 0.039).

Notes on this clonotype: Its antigen remains unknown.

In addition to blood RNA drawn from unsorted whole blood, germline DNA was extracted. cDNA specific to TCR beta was made from 500 ng of total RNA, with a constant-region primer employed for priming. Three-round nested multiplex PCR performed with slightly modified ARM-PCR produced the TCR beta libraries. TRBV1-TRBV30 forward primers and a C-beta reverse primer were used in the first two PCR rounds, which each ran for about 10 cycles. From the multiplex PCR reads, TCRdb called clonotypes with MiXCR, one entry per CDR3 protein. The sample yields just over 300,000 distinct CDR3 sequences, roughly 60% seen once. V gave up 3 bases and J gave up 0 bases, with 18 bases separating them. Germline V gives CDR1 MDHEN, CDR2 SYDVKM. CDR3 length: 18 amino acids.

The receptor was derived from a woman aged 25 to 39 with primary liver carcinoma and hepatitis B virus infection. Material: peripheral blood. The rearrangement uses TRBV28 and TRBJ2-1; D might be TRBD1 or TRBD2, each matching 5 bases. The CDR3 bases are TGTGCCAGCAGTTTCCCGCCAGGGCGGCGGGTCTCCTACAATGAGCAGTTCTTC. Translation: CASSFPPGRRVSYNEQFF. The variable domain in full, completed from reference TRBV28 and TRBJ2-1, reads DVKVTQSSRYLVKRTGEKVFLECVQDMDHENMFWYRQDPGLGLRLIYFSYDVKMKEKGDIPEGYSVSREKKERFSLILESASTNQTSMYLCASSFPPGRRVSYNEQFFGPGTRLTVL.